This is a list of T cell receptor beta chains from one sample in a study of cytomegalovirus exposure and HLA in healthy donors. TCRdb's table, derived via immunoSEQ multiplex PCR, lists solely in-frame clones and lacks some. Of 200,000 to 250,000 clones detected, over 80% appear once; the ten largest clones hold around 5.4%. Input material: PBMCs. The receptors come from a woman between 40 and 50 years old in good health and CMV-seropositive. Both conserved end residues are part of each CDR3. The D gene is left open where the match is weak. The size entry is marked missing in some rows and otherwise reads once, few, many or a size class.

size	V	J	D	CDR3	DNA
-	TRBV6-1	TRBJ1-1	-	CASRVTGMNTEAFF	TGTGCCAGCAGGGTTACAGGGATGAACACTGAAGCTTTCTTT
once	TRBV28	TRBJ1-3	-	CASSFYPRGRLRNTIYF	TGTGCCAGCAGTTTTTATCCCAGGGGACGATTGAGAAACACCATATATTTT
-	TRBV7-8	TRBJ1-1	TRBD1	CASSYQGASTEAFF	TGTGCCAGCAGCTATCAGGGGGCCTCCACTGAAGCTTTCTTT
-	TRBV18	TRBJ2-7	TRBD1	CASSTTGGARYEQYF	TGTGCCAGCTCAACAACAGGGGGCGCCCGCTACGAGCAGTACTTC
-	TRBV29-1	TRBJ2-7	-	CSVVTPGRPYEQYF	TGCAGCGTTGTTACCCCCGGCAGGCCCTACGAGCAGTACTTC
-	TRBV6-5	TRBJ1-4	TRBD1	CASSIRGVSGKLFF	TGTGCCAGCAGCATCAGGGGGGTTTCGGGAAAACTGTTTTTT
-	TRBV19	TRBJ1-5	TRBD1	CASTGDRGHFSNQPQHF	TGTGCCAGTACAGGGGACAGGGGGCATTTTAGCAATCAGCCCCAGCATTTT
-	TRBV7-6	TRBJ1-4	-	CASREATTNEKLFF	TGTGCCAGCAGGGAGGCCACAACTAATGAAAAACTGTTTTTT
-	TRBV28	TRBJ2-5	-	CASSSEMAQYF	TGTGCCAGCAGTTCAGAAATGGCCCAGTACTTC
-	TRBV29-1	TRBJ1-1	-	CSVCLGGADTEAFF	TGCAGCGTTTGTTTAGGAGGGGCGGACACTGAAGCTTTCTTT
-	TRBV10-3	TRBJ1-6	TRBD1	CAISARDSNSPLHF	TGTGCCATCAGTGCGAGGGACAGTAATTCACCCCTCCACTTT
-	TRBV7-9	TRBJ1-5	-	CSSSFGGATQPQHF	TGTTCCAGCAGCTTTGGAGGGGCGACTCAGCCCCAGCATTTT
-	TRBV13	TRBJ2-7	TRBD1	CASSLLLQGKSYEQYF	TGTGCCAGCAGCTTACTTTTACAGGGGAAATCCTACGAGCAGTACTTC
-	TRBV19	TRBJ1-4	TRBD1	CASREDRRLNEKLFF	TGTGCCAGTAGGGAGGACAGGCGACTAAATGAAAAACTGTTTTTT
-	TRBV28	TRBJ1-2	-	CASTPTLRGSNYGYTF	TGTGCCAGCACTCCTACCCTAAGGGGTAGTAACTATGGCTACACCTTC
-	TRBV13	TRBJ2-7	-	CASSLGALGRGYEQYF	TGTGCCAGCAGCTTGGGGGCCCTGGGGCGCGGGTACGAGCAGTACTTC
-	TRBV6-4	TRBJ2-7	TRBD1	CASSDERQGEQYF	TGTGCCAGCAGTGATGAGCGACAGGGGGAGCAGTACTTC
-	TRBV2	TRBJ1-4	TRBD1	CASNRRGNEKLFF	TGTGCCAGCAACCGCAGGGGGAATGAAAAACTGTTTTTT
-	TRBV6-1	TRBJ1-2	TRBD1	CASRKTGVGYGYTF	TGTGCCAGCAGGAAAACAGGGGTGGGCTATGGCTACACCTTC
-	TRBV30	TRBJ1-5	-	CAWSRGMVGQPQHF	TGTGCCTGGAGTAGGGGGATGGTGGGTCAGCCCCAGCATTTT
-	TRBV11-1	TRBJ2-3	-	CASSLAQGGRTDTQYF	TGTGCCAGCAGCTTAGCGCAAGGGGGACGCACAGATACGCAGTATTTT
-	TRBV18	TRBJ2-2	-	CASIQGRTGELFF	TGTGCCAGCATACAGGGGAGGACCGGGGAGCTGTTTTTT
-	TRBV18	TRBJ1-1	-	CASSPSGTPEAFF	TGTGCCAGCTCACCGTCCGGGACACCCGAAGCTTTCTTT
-	TRBV4-2	TRBJ2-2	-	CASSQDQGGDTGELFF	TGTGCCAGCAGCCAAGATCAAGGGGGAGACACCGGGGAGCTGTTTTTT
-	TRBV6-1	TRBJ2-7	-	CASSVLGRSGEQYF	TGTGCCAGCAGTGTACTAGGACGGTCGGGCGAGCAGTACTTC
-	TRBV6-4	TRBJ1-6	-	CASSDWGSPNSPLHF	TGTGCCAGCAGTGACTGGGGCAGCCCCAATTCCCCCCTCCACTTT
few	TRBV7-2	TRBJ2-3	TRBD1	CASSSGTETDTQYF	TGTGCCAGCAGCTCCGGGACAGAGACAGATACGCAGTATTTT
once	TRBV18	TRBJ2-7	TRBD1	CASSPRQGKDEQYF	TGTGCCAGCTCACCCCGACAGGGAAAGGACGAGCAGTACTTC
-	TRBV11-1	TRBJ1-1	-	CASSLASMNTEAFF	TGTGCCAGCAGCTTGGCCTCGATGAACACTGAAGCTTTCTTT
-	TRBV7-9	TRBJ1-2	-	CASSFMSGARGYTF	TGTGCCAGCAGCTTCATGTCAGGGGCGCGTGGCTACACCTTC
-	TRBV7-9	TRBJ1-5	-	CASSLSNQPQHF	TGTGCCAGCAGCCTAAGTAATCAGCCCCAGCATTTT
-	TRBV2	TRBJ2-1	-	CASRVVGEQFF	TGTGCCAGTAGAGTAGTTGGTGAGCAGTTCTTC
-	TRBV4-2	TRBJ2-5	TRBD2	CASSVSGRRETQYF	TGTGCCAGCAGCGTAAGCGGGAGACGAGAGACCCAGTACTTC
-	TRBV2	TRBJ1-5	-	CASSEGGTVNQPQHF	TGTGCCAGCAGTGAAGGCGGGACCGTAAATCAGCCCCAGCATTTT
-	TRBV14	TRBJ1-2	-	CASSPRGTGRYGYTF	TGTGCCAGCAGCCCTCGGGGAACCGGGAGATATGGCTACACCTTC
-	TRBV5-5	TRBJ1-2	-	CASSLVVGYTF	TGTGCCAGCAGCTTGGTTGTAGGCTACACCTTC
-	TRBV19	TRBJ2-7	-	CASSPRDSYEQYF	TGTGCCAGTAGCCCACGGGACTCTTACGAGCAGTACTTC
-	TRBV5-1	TRBJ1-4	-	CASSLGGGTATNEKLSF	TGCGCCAGCAGCTTGGGAGGAGGGACGGCAACTAATGAAAAACTGTCTTTT
-	TRBV7-9	TRBJ1-1	TRBD1	CSSSSRTGENTEAFF	TGTTCCAGCAGCTCCCGGACAGGGGAGAACACTGAAGCTTTCTTT
-	TRBV5-1	TRBJ2-1	-	CASSFMSNEQFF	TGCGCCAGCAGCTTCATGAGCAATGAGCAGTTCTTC
few	TRBV19	TRBJ2-1	-	CASSRTNYNEQFF	TGTGCCAGTAGTAGGACTAACTACAATGAGCAGTTCTTC
-	TRBV27	TRBJ1-2	-	CASSSTGWGYTF	TGTGCCAGCAGTTCCACAGGATGGGGCTACACCTTC
-	TRBV30	TRBJ1-2	-	CAWSVQQGGYTF	TGTGCCTGGAGTGTACAACAGGGTGGCTACACCTTC
-	TRBV7-3	TRBJ1-2	-	CASSSRAGVNYGYTF	TGTGCCAGCAGCTCAAGGGCAGGGGTGAACTATGGCTACACCTTC
few	TRBV27	TRBJ2-7	TRBD1	CASSPGTGFHEQYF	TGTGCCAGCAGTCCCGGGACAGGGTTCCACGAGCAGTACTTC
few	TRBV7-2	TRBJ2-3	-	CASSLVPMRADTQYF	TGTGCCAGCAGCTTAGTACCGATGAGAGCAGATACGCAGTATTTT
-	TRBV7-9	TRBJ1-2	-	CASRAGEHGYTF	TGTGCCAGCAGAGCCGGTGAACATGGCTACACCTTC
-	TRBV18	TRBJ1-5	TRBD1	CASSPSDRVGITQHF	TGTGCCAGCTCACCTTCGGACAGGGTCGGGATTACCCAGCATTTT